A selection of T cell receptor beta chains follows, all from one sample in a study of cytomegalovirus exposure and HLA in healthy donors. Generated by immunoSEQ multiplex PCR, the TCRdb table keeps only in-frame clones and is missing some. The top ten hold 4.5% of the sample, which has fewer than 80,000 clones, under 96% seen once. Material: PBMCs. The receptors derive from a woman aged 18-29 years in good health and CMV-seropositive. CDR3s include the opening cysteine and the closing phenylalanine or tryptophan. A D gene is named only where the DNA matches it firmly. The size of a clone is reported for some rows only, either as once, few or many, or as a class for expanded clones.

NA	TRBV28	TRBJ1-1	NA	TGTGCCAGCATCCGCGATGGCACCAGGGGCACTGAAGCTTTCTTT	CASIRDGTRGTEAFF
NA	TRBV18	TRBJ1-2	NA	TGTGCCAGCTCACCAGCGGGATTTTCTACCTATGGCTACACCTTC	CASSPAGFSTYGYTF
NA	TRBV11-3	TRBJ2-2	NA	TGTGCCAGCAACTCCAACAGGGATTTTCCCTCCGCCGGCGGGGAGCTGTTTTTT	CASNSNRDFPSAGGELFF
TRBD2	TRBV7-8	TRBJ2-2	NA	TGTGCCAGCAGGCTAGGGCGGGGGACCGGGGAGCTGTTTTTT	CASRLGRGTGELFF
TRBD2	TRBV11-3	TRBJ2-1	NA	TGTGCCAGCAGCTCAGGGACTAGCGGGATTTACAATGAGCAGTTCTTC	CASSSGTSGIYNEQFF
TRBD2	TRBV27	TRBJ2-7	NA	TGTGCCAGCAGTTTAGAGTCGGGACTAGGGTACGAGCAGTACTTC	CASSLESGLGYEQYF
TRBD1	TRBV6-1	TRBJ1-5	once	TGTGCCAGCAGTGAAGTTGCAGGGGGTCGTCAGCCCCAGCATTTT	CASSEVAGGRQPQHF
TRBD2	TRBV30	TRBJ2-7	NA	TGTGCCTGGAGTGTACTATTAGCGGGAGCCTACGAGCAGTACTTC	CAWSVLLAGAYEQYF
TRBD1	TRBV7-2	TRBJ2-5	NA	TGTGCCAGCAGCGTGACAGGGCTCCAAGAGACCCAGTACTTC	CASSVTGLQETQYF
NA	TRBV28	TRBJ1-4	NA	TGTGCCAGCAGCCTATTCCGGGACATGGGTGGAGAACTGTTTTTT	CASSLFRDMGGELFF
TRBD1	TRBV30	TRBJ2-3	NA	TGTGCCTGGAGTCATGGGACAGGGGAAGATACGCAGTATTTT	CAWSHGTGEDTQYF
NA	TRBV28	TRBJ1-3	NA	TGTGCCAGCAGGCCCCTGGTAGGAGGCGGTGGAAACACCATATATTTT	CASRPLVGGGGNTIYF
NA	TRBV19	TRBJ1-1	NA	TGTGCCAGTAGTATTACACAAAACACTGAAGCTTTCTTT	CASSITQNTEAFF
TRBD2	TRBV15	TRBJ2-1	once	TGTGCCACCAGCAGAGGCCTAGCGGGAAACGAGCAGTTCTTC	CATSRGLAGNEQFF
NA	TRBV6-1	TRBJ1-1	NA	TGTGCCAGCAATGACGGACAGCGCGGGTGGACTGAAGCTTTCTTT	CASNDGQRGWTEAFF
NA	TRBV7-9	TRBJ1-2	NA	TGTGCCAGCAGCTTAGCGGGGGGTCATGGCTACACCTTC	CASSLAGGHGYTF
NA	TRBV18	TRBJ2-2	NA	TGTGCCAGCTCAGAACAGGGACAACCCACCGGGGAGCTGTTTTTT	CASSEQGQPTGELFF
NA	TRBV7-3	TRBJ2-3	NA	TGTGCCAGCAGCTTAATGTCGGCAGGGCGGGGAGATACGCAGTATTTT	CASSLMSAGRGDTQYF
TRBD1	TRBV5-6	TRBJ2-7	NA	TGTGCCAGCAGCGGAACAGGGGACCGCGAGCAGTACTTC	CASSGTGDREQYF
NA	TRBV6-5	TRBJ2-4	NA	TGTGCCAGCAGCATCGGGGGTCGGGGGAACATTCAGTACTTC	CASSIGGRGNIQYF
NA	TRBV6-1	TRBJ1-1	once	TGTGCCAGCAGTGAAGGGGGGGGAAGAACTGAAGCTTTCTTT	CASSEGGGRTEAFF
TRBD2	TRBV27	TRBJ2-7	NA	TGTGCCAGCAACGCGGGAGGGAAGGGTTCCTACGAGCAGTACTTC	CASNAGGKGSYEQYF